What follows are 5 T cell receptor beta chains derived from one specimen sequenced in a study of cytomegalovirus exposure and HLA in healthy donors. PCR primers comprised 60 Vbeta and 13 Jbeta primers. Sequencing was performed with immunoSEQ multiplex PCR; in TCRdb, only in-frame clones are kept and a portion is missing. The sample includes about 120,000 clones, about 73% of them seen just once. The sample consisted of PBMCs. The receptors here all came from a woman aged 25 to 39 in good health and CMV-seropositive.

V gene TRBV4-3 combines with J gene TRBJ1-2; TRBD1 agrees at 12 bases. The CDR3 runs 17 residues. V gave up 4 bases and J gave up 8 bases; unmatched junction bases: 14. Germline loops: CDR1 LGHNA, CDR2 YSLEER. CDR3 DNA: TGCGCCAGCAGCCTAAACGGGGGACAGGGGGCTGTTTGGGGCTACACCTTC. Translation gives CASSLNGGQGAVWGYTF.

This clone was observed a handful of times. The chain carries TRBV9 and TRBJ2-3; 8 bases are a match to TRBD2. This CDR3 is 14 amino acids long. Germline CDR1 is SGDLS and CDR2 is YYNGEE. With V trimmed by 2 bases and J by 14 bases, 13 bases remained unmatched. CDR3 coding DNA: TGTGCCAGCAGCGTTGACCCGGGGGGGCTTTGGACGTATTTT. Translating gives CASSVDPGGLWTYF.

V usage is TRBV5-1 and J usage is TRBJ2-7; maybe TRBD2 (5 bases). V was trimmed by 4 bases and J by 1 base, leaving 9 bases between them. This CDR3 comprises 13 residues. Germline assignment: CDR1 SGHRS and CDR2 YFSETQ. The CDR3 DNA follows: TGCGCCAGCAGCCCGGGGATTTCCTACGAGCAGTACTTC. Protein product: CASSPGISYEQYF.

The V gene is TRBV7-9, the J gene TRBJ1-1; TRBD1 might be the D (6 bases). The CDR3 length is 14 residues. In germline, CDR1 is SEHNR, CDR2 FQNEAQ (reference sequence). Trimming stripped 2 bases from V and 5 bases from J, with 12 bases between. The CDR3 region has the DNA TGTGCCAGCAGCTTACAGGGGAGTATTACTGAAGCTTTCTTT. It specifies CASSLQGSITEAFF.

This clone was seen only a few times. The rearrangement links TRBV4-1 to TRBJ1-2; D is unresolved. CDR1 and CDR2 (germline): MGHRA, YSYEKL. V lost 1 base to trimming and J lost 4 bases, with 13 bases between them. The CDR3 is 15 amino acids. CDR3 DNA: TGCGCCAGCAGCCAAGTCGGAGGGTCCGGCTATGGCTACACCTTC. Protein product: CASSQVGGSGYGYTF.